Listed below are T cell receptor beta chains from one sample, sequenced in a study of breast tumors, draining lymph nodes, adjacent tissues. Via MiXCR, TCRdb re-called the multiplex PCR reads, giving one row per CDR3 protein. The sample contains some 120,000 distinct CDR3 sequences, nearly 20% of which appear only once. The sequenced sample consisted of axillary lymph node tissue. The receptors stem from a female donor with breast cancer. Some clones in this sample may be carry-over from other donors' samples. Each CDR3 is given with its conserved first and last residue. Each record gives: clone size, V gene, J gene, D gene, CDR3 DNA, CDR3 protein. A D gene is named only where the DNA matches it firmly. The size entry is marked missing in some rows and otherwise reads once, few, many or a size class.

>many|TRBV4-2|TRBJ2-3|-
TGTGCCAGCAGCCAGCTAGTGCCAGGTGGGGATACGCAGTATTTT
CASSQLVPGGDTQYF
>many|TRBV19|TRBJ1-2|TRBD1
TGTGCCAGTAGTCATGACAGGGCTGGCTATGGCTACACCTTC
CASSHDRAGYGYTF
>many|TRBV20-1|TRBJ2-1|TRBD1
TGCAGTGCTAGAATCCGTCAGGGGGCTTACAATGAGCAGTTCTTC
CSARIRQGAYNEQFF
>-|TRBV6-1|TRBJ2-2|TRBD2
TGTGCCAGCAGAGCTAGCGGGAGGATCGGGGAGCTGTTTTTT
CASRASGRIGELFF
>many|TRBV7-9|TRBJ2-7|-
TGTGCCAGCAGCTTGCAGGCCCTCTACGAGCAGTACTTC
CASSLQALYEQYF
>-|TRBV27|TRBJ2-3|-
TGTGCCAGCAGACTGACCACAGGGTATGGAGATACGCAGTATTTT
CASRLTTGYGDTQYF
>many|TRBV5-8|TRBJ1-5|-
TGTGCCAGCAGCTTGGTTGGCAGTAGCAATCAGCCCCAGCATTTT
CASSLVGSSNQPQHF
>-|TRBV9|TRBJ2-7|TRBD2
TGCGCCAGCAGTGGGAGGGGTGTCTACGAGCAGTACTTC
CASSGRGVYEQYF
>many|TRBV7-3|TRBJ2-3|TRBD2
TGTGCCAGCAGCTTAACGTCGGGGGGACGTACAGATACGCAGTATTTT
CASSLTSGGRTDTQYF
>many|TRBV7-2|TRBJ2-2|-
TGTGCCAGCAGCTCAAACCCCGTGACCGGGGAGCTGTTTTTT
CASSSNPVTGELFF
>many|TRBV6-1|TRBJ1-6|-
TGTGCCAGCAGTTCCGGGACATTAAATTCACCCCTCCACTTT
CASSSGTLNSPLHF
>-|TRBV6-5|TRBJ1-1|-
TGTGCCAGCAGTTGGGTAGGTGTCACTGAAGCTTTCTTT
CASSWVGVTEAFF
>few|TRBV18|TRBJ1-4|-
TGTGCCAGCTCACCGTCCGGGAATGAAAAACTGTTTTTT
CASSPSGNEKLFF
>many|TRBV10-3|TRBJ2-7|-
TGTGCCATCAGTGAGTCGACCGGGAGCTCCTACGAGCAGTACTTC
CAISESTGSSYEQYF
>many|TRBV12-3/TRBV12-4|TRBJ1-2|-
TGTGCCAGCAGTCCCCCCTCGGGCAGGGTCTATGGCTACACCTTC
CASSPPSGRVYGYTF